This TCR beta chain comes out of a study of blood T cell repertoires in COVID-19. Germline V gene lookup returns CDR1 MNHEY and CDR2 SVGAGI. The CDR3 extends over 11 amino acids. V shed 5 bases and J shed 8 bases, with 9 bases lying between them. TCRdb's table, derived via immunoSEQ multiplex PCR, lists solely in-frame clones and lacks some. The data hold about 310,000 clones, with 80% to 90% observed a single time. Across roughly 25 US areas, participants ranged in age from roughly 18 to 95 years. Each participant's cohort was designated according to participant-reported clinical history. The sequence derives from a woman between 18 and 29 years old who had recovered from COVID-19. Sequenced: PBMCs or T cells enriched from blood (not recorded which). The V gene is TRBV6-5, the J gene TRBJ1-2, with a tentative D call TRBD1 (5 bases). DNA of the CDR3: TGTGCCAGCAGTCAGGGTAGCGGCTACACCTTC. It translates to CASSQGSGYTF.